This T cell receptor beta chain was recorded in a study of T cell repertoires in cytomegalovirus infection. Study at large: It was the public TCR beta signatures that indicated both CMV infection and matching HLA type. Overall study results and limits: In two of eight donors, the top clonotype was HLA-C-restricted CMV-specific. Totalled public TCR beta family frequency picked out people who carried CMV plus the relevant HLA.

TCRdb analysed the reads with MiXCR anew, one entry per CDR3 protein. The table has about a million distinct CDR3 sequences, roughly 30% seen once. The germline V and J ends were trimmed by 5 bases and 3 bases, with 10 bases remaining between them. CDR1 and CDR2 (germline): MNHEY, SMNVEV (reference sequence). The CDR3 is 13 amino acids. A note on this clonotype: Antigen: not known.

The gene calls are TRBV27 and TRBJ1-1, with a tentative D call TRBD1 (6 bases). The receptor was isolated from a human donor in good health (CMV status not recorded). Some clones in this sample may be carry-over from other donors' samples. The specimen comprised cultured CD8+ T cells from PBMCs, sampled from culture after CMV antigen stimulation. CDR3 in DNA: TGTGCCAGCAGTGGGGGCCCTCACACTGAAGCTTTCTTT. It codes for CASSGGPHTEAFF.